This T cell receptor (beta chain) stems from a study of T cell responses to AZD1222 COVID-19 vaccine. The ends were cut back, 4 bases at V and 3 bases at J, with 24 bases in the middle. Looked up from germline, CDR1 is LGHDT and CDR2 is YNNKEL (reference sequence). The CDR3 sequence is 18 residues long. Data came from immunoSEQ multiplex PCR; TCRdb stores just in-frame clones and leaves some out. There are some 150,000 clones in the sample; 85% to 95% occur only once, and 1.5% to 2% lies in the top ten. The chain uses TRBV3-1 (or the pseudogene TRBV3-2) and TRBJ1-2; possibly TRBD1 for D (5 bases). The sequences come from peripheral blood, collected on day 0 of AZD1222 vaccination. The sequence was obtained from an adult in good health. CDR3 residues: CASSRRAGRFGGDYGYTF. CDR3 DNA: TGTGCCAGCAGCCGCCGGGCAGGGAGGTTTGGTGGAGACTATGGCTACACCTTC.